This T cell receptor (beta chain) came from a study of post-analysis software for immune sequencing data. Overall study: Included courses were relapsing-remitting and secondary progressive multiple sclerosis; progressive-relapsing multiple sclerosis was also included. Whole-study findings and limits: For normalized Chao1 diversity, multiple sclerosis patients scored significantly lower than controls did. There were a few TRBV segments more frequent in patients than controls, and TRBV5-6, TRBV5-1 and TRBV20-1 were among them.

cDNA libraries for TCR beta contained unique molecular identifiers. Researchers reported 400,000 to 550,000 cDNA molecules coming from about 0.98 to 11 million T cells. TCRdb called the PCR reads again in MiXCR, with one record for every CDR3 protein. The sample lists some 690,000 distinct CDR3 sequences; 25% to 30% were seen once. Per the germline V gene, CDR1 is DFQATT and CDR2 is SNEGSKA (reference sequence). CDR3 length: 14 residues. Trimming pared 5 bases from V and 6 bases from J, leaving 19 bases between. Turning to this clonotype: Antigen unknown.

Sequencing input: blood. The chain couples TRBV20-1 to TRBJ1-2, with D possibly matching TRBD1 (5 bases). The receptor was isolated from a girl aged 5-17 years with multiple sclerosis. Here the CDR3 DNA reads TGCAGTGCTGCCACCGGGGGAAGGAAGGATGGCTACACCTTC. As protein: CSAATGGRKDGYTF.